The 30 T cell receptor beta chains in this list originate from one sample, sequenced in a study of T cell responses to AZD1222 COVID-19 vaccine. Sequenced by immunoSEQ multiplex PCR; TCRdb stores in-frame clones only, minus some. The sample has tens of thousands of clones; approximately 86% are singletons. The source was peripheral blood, collected on day 0 of MenACWY control vaccination. The receptors were gathered from an adult in good health.

J is TRBJ1-5 and V is TRBV6-1; perhaps TRBD1 as D (5 bases). Trimming took off 2 bases at V and 5 bases at J, with 10 bases between the two ends. CDR3 length: 14 amino acids. Germline CDR1 reads MNHNS; CDR2 reads SASEGT. CDR3 sequence: CASSEWGSDQPQHF. In DNA form, the CDR3 reads TGTGCCAGCAGTGAATGGGGGAGTGATCAGCCCCAGCATTTT.

The rearrangement uses TRBV14 and TRBJ2-7; tentative D call: TRBD2 (5 bases). V gave up 1 base and J gave up 2 bases, with 12 bases separating them. The CDR3 has 15 amino acids. The germline V gene encodes CDR1 SGHDN and CDR2 FVKESK. CDR3 nucleotides: TGTGCCAGCAGCCAAGGACCCGGAGGCCCCTACGAGCAGTACTTC. It encodes CASSQGPGGPYEQYF.

V gene TRBV2 combines with J gene TRBJ1-5; 10 positions agree with TRBD1. Trimming removed 6 bases from V and 6 bases from J; junction bases left unmatched: 5. The CDR3 is 14 residues long. Germline-derived CDR1 and CDR2 are SNHLY and FYNNEI. The CDR3 DNA sequence: TGTGCCAGCAGCCGGGACAGGGGTGTTCAGCCCCAGCATTTT. Its translation is CASSRDRGVQPQHF.

The V gene is TRBV6-5, the J gene TRBJ2-7; 10 bases fit TRBD1. With V trimmed by 7 bases and J by 3 bases, 9 bases remained unmatched. The CDR3 sequence is 15 residues long. Looked up from germline, CDR1 is MNHEY and CDR2 is SVGAGI. CDR3 amino acids: CASTPPDRGGYEQYF. As DNA, the CDR3 is TGTGCCAGCACCCCACCGGACAGGGGGGGCTACGAGCAGTACTTC.

This chain links TRBV7-8 with TRBJ2-2; perhaps D is TRBD1 or TRBD2 (5 bases each). V was pared by 5 bases and J by 9 bases, with 16 bases between. The germline CDR1 and CDR2 sequences are SGHVS and FQNEAQ. The CDR3 length is 14 residues. The CDR3 loop is CASSPRDLGRELFF. The CDR3 DNA reads as TGTGCCAGCAGCCCCCGGGACCTAGGGAGGGAGCTGTTTTTT.

This chain connects TRBV6-1 to TRBJ1-4; 8 positions match TRBD1. From germline, CDR1 is MNHNS and CDR2 SASEGT. This CDR3 is built from 14 residues. V trimming: 2 bases; J trimming: 8 bases; junction bases outside the gene matches: 4. The CDR3 bases are TGTGCCAGCAGTGAAACAGGGGGTAGGGAAAAACTGTTTTTT. Amino acids: CASSETGGREKLFF.

This clone was seen only once. V usage is TRBV10-3 and J usage is TRBJ2-7, with no clear D. Germline CDR1 is ENHRY and CDR2 is SYGVKD. The CDR3 has 13 residues. V was cut by 2 bases and J by 6 bases, with 11 bases left in between. Written as DNA, the CDR3 is TGTGCCATCAGTGAGACTACAACGGGCGAGCAGTACTTC. Translating gives CAISETTTGEQYF.

The chain joins TRBV6-1 to TRBJ2-7; D not certain. Germline lookup yields CDR1 MNHNS and CDR2 SASEGT. CDR3 length: 18 amino acids. The germline V and J ends were trimmed by 0 bases and 2 bases, with 20 bases remaining between them. The CDR3: CASSEALAGNTLAYEQYF. CDR3 DNA: TGTGCCAGCAGTGAAGCGCTGGCAGGCAACACTCTTGCCTACGAGCAGTACTTC.

V usage is TRBV15 and J usage is TRBJ1-5; 9 bases are a match to TRBD1. This CDR3 has 15 residues. Germline V lookup: CDR1 LNHNV, CDR2 YYDKDF (reference sequence). Trimming removed 4 bases from V and 2 bases from J; junction bases left unmatched: 3. The CDR3 sequence: CATSNRQGGNQPQHF. The CDR3 bases are TGTGCCACCAGCAATCGACAGGGGGGCAATCAGCCCCAGCATTTT. The full variable domain, rest sourced from reference TRBV15 and TRBJ1-5, is DAMVIQNPRYQVTQFGKPVTLSCSQTLNHNVMYWYQQKSSQAPKLLFHYYDKDFNNEADTPDNFQSRRPNTSFCFLDIRSPGLGDTAMYLCATSNRQGGNQPQHFGDGTRLSIL.

The chain recombines TRBV6-5 with TRBJ1-2, with D unclear. CDR3 length equals 15 residues. Trimming removed 8 bases at V and 1 base at J, with 17 bases between. The V gene's germline CDR1 is MNHEY and CDR2 SVGAGI. The CDR3 DNA sequence: TGTGCCAGCCGTCCCCCGATTCTGGATAACTATGGCTACACCTTC. This gives the protein CASRPPILDNYGYTF.

This rearrangement joins TRBV5-1 to TRBJ2-1, with TRBD1 identical over 9 bases. The CDR3 runs 16 residues. Germline V gives CDR1 SGHRS, CDR2 YFSETQ. V shed 3 bases, J shed 4 bases, and the junction held 8 bases outside the gene matches. The CDR3 coding sequence is TGCGCCAGCAGCTCAACAGGGGGCCAGGGTTACAATGAGCAGTTCTTC. This gives the protein CASSSTGGQGYNEQFF.

This clone appeared a few times. This chain links TRBV2 with TRBJ1-6, with 7 bases identical to TRBD1. V was clipped by 1 base and J by 10 bases; unmatched bases: 7. The length of the CDR3 is 15 residues. Per germline, CDR1 SNHLY and CDR2 FYNNEI. The CDR3: CASSEENRGQSPLHF. CDR3 sequence (DNA): TGTGCCAGCAGTGAAGAGAACAGGGGCCAATCACCCCTCCACTTT.

V is TRBV30 and J is TRBJ1-2, with TRBD1 identical over 7 bases. This CDR3 has 14 residues. CDR1 and CDR2 from the germline V gene are GTSNPN and SVGIG (reference sequence). J lost 3 bases, V lost 2 bases, and 6 bases had no gene match. CDR3 amino acids: CAWSHGQADYGYTF. CDR3 nucleotides: TGTGCCTGGAGTCATGGACAGGCAGACTATGGCTACACCTTC.

The chain combines TRBV4-1 with TRBJ1-2; no clear D gene. With 0 bases removed from V and 0 bases from J, the gap between germline ends came to 14 bases. Germline V gives CDR1 MGHRA, CDR2 YSYEKL. This CDR3 comprises 17 residues. CDR3 sequence: CASSQDPGARTNYGYTF. The CDR3 DNA follows: TGCGCCAGCAGCCAAGACCCAGGCGCCAGGACTAACTATGGCTACACCTTC.

The chain combines TRBV3-1 (or the pseudogene TRBV3-2) with TRBJ1-5; TRBD1 matches at 12 bases. CDR3 size: 19 residues. Germline-derived CDR1 and CDR2 are LGHDT and YNNKEL (reference sequence). V lost 0 bases and J lost 2; bases outside the gene matches: 8. CDR3 sequence (DNA): TGTGCCAGCAGCCAAGATCTAGGGACAGGGGGCGATTGCAATCAGCCCCAGCATTTT. Residues: CASSQDLGTGGDCNQPQHF.

The V and J genes are TRBV19 and TRBJ1-4; D uncertain. The germline V gene encodes CDR1 LNHDA and CDR2 SQIVND (reference sequence). The CDR3 is 12 amino acids. V lost 5 bases and J 4 bases, leaving 5 bases between the germline ends. The CDR3 region is CASSSGNEKLFF. CDR3 in DNA: TGTGCCAGTAGTTCGGGTAATGAAAAACTGTTTTTT.

This clone appeared a few times. V is TRBV14 and J is TRBJ1-1; D ambiguous. The germline V gene encodes CDR1 SGHDN and CDR2 FVKESK. V lost 2 bases, J lost 1 base, and 5 bases lay in between. The CDR3 loop spans 13 amino acids. CDR3 sequence (DNA): TGTGCCAGCAGCCAAAACCAGAACACTGAAGCTTTCTTT. Protein product: CASSQNQNTEAFF.

On this clone: The junction differs from germline at one of its ends, possibly a read error. The chain is built from TRBV7-9 and TRBJ1-1, with D possibly TRBD1 on 6 matching bases. Germline values: CDR1 SEHNR, CDR2 FQNEAQ (reference sequence). The CDR3 extends over 18 amino acids. For the CDR3, the DNA is TGTGCCAGCAGCTTACGTCTCCCCCCCACAGGGATGAACACTGAAGCTTCCTTT. This sequence encodes CASSLRLPPTGMNTEASF.

This chain uses TRBV7-9 with TRBJ1-2, with no clear D. CDR1 and CDR2 (germline): SEHNR, FQNEAQ (reference sequence). The CDR3 spans 13 residues. Between the trimmed V and J ends, which lost 0 bases and 6 bases, there was a span of 8 bases. CDR3 in amino acids: CASSLAGMDGYTF. CDR3 DNA: TGTGCCAGCAGCTTAGCAGGGATGGATGGCTACACCTTC.

CDR3 sequence: CASSPPGQGGEKLFF. CDR3 nucleotide sequence: TGTGCCAGCTCACCACCCGGACAGGGAGGCGAAAAACTGTTTTTT. V is TRBV18 and J is TRBJ1-4, with 8 bases matching TRBD1. The ends lost 0 bases at V and 8 bases at J; junction bases unmatched: 5. In germline, CDR1 is KGHSH, CDR2 LQKENI. The CDR3 runs to 15 residues.

The CDR3 DNA follows: TGTGCCAGTAGTCCCCTACAGGGGGCGGACTATGGCTACACCTTC. Residues: CASSPLQGADYGYTF. V is TRBV19 and J is TRBJ1-2, with TRBD1 identical over 9 bases. V lost 5 bases, J lost 3 bases, and 7 bases stayed unmatched. Per the germline V gene, CDR1 is LNHDA and CDR2 is SQIVND (reference sequence). The CDR3 is 15 residues long.

The chain recombines TRBV4-3 with TRBJ1-2; D unresolved. Trimming shortened V by 3 bases and J by 5 bases, and 19 bases separated the two germline ends. There are 16 residues in the CDR3. Germline CDR1 and CDR2: LGHNA and YSLEER. The CDR3 nucleotides are TGCGCCAGCAGCCAGAACTTATACGGGATCGCTTATGGCTACACCTTC. This encodes CASSQNLYGIAYGYTF.

V is TRBV7-2 and J is TRBJ1-1, with a weak D call TRBD1 (5 bases). This CDR3 has 14 residues. The V end lost 1 base, the J end lost 10 bases, and 16 bases lay between the germline ends. Germline V gives CDR1 SGHTA, CDR2 FQGNSA. For the CDR3, the DNA is TGTGCCAGCAGCTTAGAGCGCAGGGTCAATGGAGCTTTCTTT. Its translation is CASSLERRVNGAFF.

This clone was seen once. The rearrangement links TRBV6-2 or TRBV6-3 to TRBJ1-1; D gene ambiguous. Trimming pared 2 bases from V and 0 bases from J, leaving 13 bases between. This CDR3 spans 16 amino acids. CDR1 is MNHEY, CDR2 SVGEGT, per germline. CDR3 in DNA: TGTGCCAGCAGTTACGGAAGGGCCGACATGAACACTGAAGCTTTCTTT. Protein: CASSYGRADMNTEAFF.

The chain couples TRBV19 to TRBJ2-1; D remains ambiguous. This CDR3 region has 16 residues. Germline-derived CDR1 and CDR2 are LNHDA and SQIVND (reference sequence). V lost 5 bases, J lost 0 bases, and 14 bases lay in between. The CDR3 is CASSQSGRSSYNEQFF. The DNA of the CDR3 is TGTGCCAGTAGTCAGTCTGGTCGGAGCTCCTACAATGAGCAGTTCTTC. Combining the CDR3 with reference TRBV19 and TRBJ2-1 gives the whole variable domain DGGITQSPKYLFRKEGQNVTLSCEQNLNHDAMYWYRQDPGQGLRLIYYSQIVNDFQKGDIAEGYSVSREKKESFPLTVTSAQKNPTAFYLCASSQSGRSSYNEQFFGPGTRLTVL.

V is TRBV18 and J is TRBJ1-2, with TRBD1 matching 8 bases. Germline CDR1 reads KGHSH; CDR2 reads LQKENI. Losses at the gene ends were 3 bases for V and 6 bases for J; bases not matched to a gene: 9. The CDR3 totals 15 residues. This CDR3 reads CASSPSDRARNGYTF. The CDR3 bases are TGTGCCAGCTCACCTTCGGACAGGGCGAGGAATGGCTACACCTTC.

The V and J genes are TRBV5-6 and TRBJ2-7; D unresolved. Trimming cost V 0 bases and J 1 base, with 8 bases left between them. The germline gives CDR1 SGHDT, CDR2 YYEEEE. The length of the CDR3 is 14 residues. The CDR3 sequence: CASSLGIASYEQYF. The CDR3 nucleotides are TGTGCCAGCAGCTTGGGGATCGCATCCTACGAGCAGTACTTC. The complete variable domain, with remaining parts taken from reference TRBV5-6 and TRBJ2-7, reads DAGVTQSPTHLIKTRGQQVTLRCSPKSGHDTVSWYQQALGQGPQFIFQYYEEEERQRGNFPDRFSGHQFPNYSSELNVNALLLGDSALYLCASSLGIASYEQYFGPGTRLTVT.

The chain recombines TRBV7-9 with TRBJ2-3; either TRBD1 or TRBD2 may fit D (7 bases each). V shed 1 base and J shed 3 bases, with 14 bases lying between them. This CDR3 contains 16 residues. Germline V gene lookup returns CDR1 SEHNR and CDR2 FQNEAQ (reference sequence). The CDR3 sequence is CASSLVTQGGTDTQYF. The CDR3 DNA reads as TGTGCCAGCAGCTTAGTAACGCAGGGGGGGACAGATACGCAGTATTTT.

V usage is TRBV10-3 and J usage is TRBJ1-1; TRBD1 matches 7 bases. The germline gives CDR1 ENHRY, CDR2 SYGVKD. Trimming took 6 bases from V and 0 from J; bases not matched to a gene: 4. There are 14 residues in the CDR3. The CDR3 coding sequence is TGTGCCATCAGACCGGGACAGATGAACACTGAAGCTTTCTTT. Translated: CAIRPGQMNTEAFF.

This chain connects TRBV7-2 to TRBJ2-2, with 7 bases fitting TRBD1. The CDR3 has 14 amino acids. CDR1 SGHTA and CDR2 FQGNSA come from the germline V gene. V dropped 10 bases and J dropped 1; count of bases not matched to a gene: 6. The CDR3 region has the DNA TGTGCCACAGGGGGTTTGGTGAACACCGGGGAGCTGTTTTTT. It translates to CATGGLVNTGELFF.